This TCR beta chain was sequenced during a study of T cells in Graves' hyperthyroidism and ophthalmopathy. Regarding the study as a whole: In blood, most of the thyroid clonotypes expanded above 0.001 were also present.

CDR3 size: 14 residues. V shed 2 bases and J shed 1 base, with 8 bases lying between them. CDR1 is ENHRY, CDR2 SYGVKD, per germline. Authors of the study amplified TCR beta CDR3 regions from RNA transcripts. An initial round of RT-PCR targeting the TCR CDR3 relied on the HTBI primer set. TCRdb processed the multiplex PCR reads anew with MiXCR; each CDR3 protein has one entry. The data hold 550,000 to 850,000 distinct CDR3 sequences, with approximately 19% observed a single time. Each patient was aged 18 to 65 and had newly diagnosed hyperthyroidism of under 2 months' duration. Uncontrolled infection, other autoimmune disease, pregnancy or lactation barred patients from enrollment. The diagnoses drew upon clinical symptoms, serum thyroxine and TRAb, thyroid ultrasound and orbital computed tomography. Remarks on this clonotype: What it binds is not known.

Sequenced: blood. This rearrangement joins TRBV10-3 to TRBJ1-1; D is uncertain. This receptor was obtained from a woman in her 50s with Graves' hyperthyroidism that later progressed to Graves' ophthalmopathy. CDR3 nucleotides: TGTGCCATCAGTGAGGAGGTAGGGAACACTGAAGCTTTCTTT. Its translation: CAISEEVGNTEAFF.